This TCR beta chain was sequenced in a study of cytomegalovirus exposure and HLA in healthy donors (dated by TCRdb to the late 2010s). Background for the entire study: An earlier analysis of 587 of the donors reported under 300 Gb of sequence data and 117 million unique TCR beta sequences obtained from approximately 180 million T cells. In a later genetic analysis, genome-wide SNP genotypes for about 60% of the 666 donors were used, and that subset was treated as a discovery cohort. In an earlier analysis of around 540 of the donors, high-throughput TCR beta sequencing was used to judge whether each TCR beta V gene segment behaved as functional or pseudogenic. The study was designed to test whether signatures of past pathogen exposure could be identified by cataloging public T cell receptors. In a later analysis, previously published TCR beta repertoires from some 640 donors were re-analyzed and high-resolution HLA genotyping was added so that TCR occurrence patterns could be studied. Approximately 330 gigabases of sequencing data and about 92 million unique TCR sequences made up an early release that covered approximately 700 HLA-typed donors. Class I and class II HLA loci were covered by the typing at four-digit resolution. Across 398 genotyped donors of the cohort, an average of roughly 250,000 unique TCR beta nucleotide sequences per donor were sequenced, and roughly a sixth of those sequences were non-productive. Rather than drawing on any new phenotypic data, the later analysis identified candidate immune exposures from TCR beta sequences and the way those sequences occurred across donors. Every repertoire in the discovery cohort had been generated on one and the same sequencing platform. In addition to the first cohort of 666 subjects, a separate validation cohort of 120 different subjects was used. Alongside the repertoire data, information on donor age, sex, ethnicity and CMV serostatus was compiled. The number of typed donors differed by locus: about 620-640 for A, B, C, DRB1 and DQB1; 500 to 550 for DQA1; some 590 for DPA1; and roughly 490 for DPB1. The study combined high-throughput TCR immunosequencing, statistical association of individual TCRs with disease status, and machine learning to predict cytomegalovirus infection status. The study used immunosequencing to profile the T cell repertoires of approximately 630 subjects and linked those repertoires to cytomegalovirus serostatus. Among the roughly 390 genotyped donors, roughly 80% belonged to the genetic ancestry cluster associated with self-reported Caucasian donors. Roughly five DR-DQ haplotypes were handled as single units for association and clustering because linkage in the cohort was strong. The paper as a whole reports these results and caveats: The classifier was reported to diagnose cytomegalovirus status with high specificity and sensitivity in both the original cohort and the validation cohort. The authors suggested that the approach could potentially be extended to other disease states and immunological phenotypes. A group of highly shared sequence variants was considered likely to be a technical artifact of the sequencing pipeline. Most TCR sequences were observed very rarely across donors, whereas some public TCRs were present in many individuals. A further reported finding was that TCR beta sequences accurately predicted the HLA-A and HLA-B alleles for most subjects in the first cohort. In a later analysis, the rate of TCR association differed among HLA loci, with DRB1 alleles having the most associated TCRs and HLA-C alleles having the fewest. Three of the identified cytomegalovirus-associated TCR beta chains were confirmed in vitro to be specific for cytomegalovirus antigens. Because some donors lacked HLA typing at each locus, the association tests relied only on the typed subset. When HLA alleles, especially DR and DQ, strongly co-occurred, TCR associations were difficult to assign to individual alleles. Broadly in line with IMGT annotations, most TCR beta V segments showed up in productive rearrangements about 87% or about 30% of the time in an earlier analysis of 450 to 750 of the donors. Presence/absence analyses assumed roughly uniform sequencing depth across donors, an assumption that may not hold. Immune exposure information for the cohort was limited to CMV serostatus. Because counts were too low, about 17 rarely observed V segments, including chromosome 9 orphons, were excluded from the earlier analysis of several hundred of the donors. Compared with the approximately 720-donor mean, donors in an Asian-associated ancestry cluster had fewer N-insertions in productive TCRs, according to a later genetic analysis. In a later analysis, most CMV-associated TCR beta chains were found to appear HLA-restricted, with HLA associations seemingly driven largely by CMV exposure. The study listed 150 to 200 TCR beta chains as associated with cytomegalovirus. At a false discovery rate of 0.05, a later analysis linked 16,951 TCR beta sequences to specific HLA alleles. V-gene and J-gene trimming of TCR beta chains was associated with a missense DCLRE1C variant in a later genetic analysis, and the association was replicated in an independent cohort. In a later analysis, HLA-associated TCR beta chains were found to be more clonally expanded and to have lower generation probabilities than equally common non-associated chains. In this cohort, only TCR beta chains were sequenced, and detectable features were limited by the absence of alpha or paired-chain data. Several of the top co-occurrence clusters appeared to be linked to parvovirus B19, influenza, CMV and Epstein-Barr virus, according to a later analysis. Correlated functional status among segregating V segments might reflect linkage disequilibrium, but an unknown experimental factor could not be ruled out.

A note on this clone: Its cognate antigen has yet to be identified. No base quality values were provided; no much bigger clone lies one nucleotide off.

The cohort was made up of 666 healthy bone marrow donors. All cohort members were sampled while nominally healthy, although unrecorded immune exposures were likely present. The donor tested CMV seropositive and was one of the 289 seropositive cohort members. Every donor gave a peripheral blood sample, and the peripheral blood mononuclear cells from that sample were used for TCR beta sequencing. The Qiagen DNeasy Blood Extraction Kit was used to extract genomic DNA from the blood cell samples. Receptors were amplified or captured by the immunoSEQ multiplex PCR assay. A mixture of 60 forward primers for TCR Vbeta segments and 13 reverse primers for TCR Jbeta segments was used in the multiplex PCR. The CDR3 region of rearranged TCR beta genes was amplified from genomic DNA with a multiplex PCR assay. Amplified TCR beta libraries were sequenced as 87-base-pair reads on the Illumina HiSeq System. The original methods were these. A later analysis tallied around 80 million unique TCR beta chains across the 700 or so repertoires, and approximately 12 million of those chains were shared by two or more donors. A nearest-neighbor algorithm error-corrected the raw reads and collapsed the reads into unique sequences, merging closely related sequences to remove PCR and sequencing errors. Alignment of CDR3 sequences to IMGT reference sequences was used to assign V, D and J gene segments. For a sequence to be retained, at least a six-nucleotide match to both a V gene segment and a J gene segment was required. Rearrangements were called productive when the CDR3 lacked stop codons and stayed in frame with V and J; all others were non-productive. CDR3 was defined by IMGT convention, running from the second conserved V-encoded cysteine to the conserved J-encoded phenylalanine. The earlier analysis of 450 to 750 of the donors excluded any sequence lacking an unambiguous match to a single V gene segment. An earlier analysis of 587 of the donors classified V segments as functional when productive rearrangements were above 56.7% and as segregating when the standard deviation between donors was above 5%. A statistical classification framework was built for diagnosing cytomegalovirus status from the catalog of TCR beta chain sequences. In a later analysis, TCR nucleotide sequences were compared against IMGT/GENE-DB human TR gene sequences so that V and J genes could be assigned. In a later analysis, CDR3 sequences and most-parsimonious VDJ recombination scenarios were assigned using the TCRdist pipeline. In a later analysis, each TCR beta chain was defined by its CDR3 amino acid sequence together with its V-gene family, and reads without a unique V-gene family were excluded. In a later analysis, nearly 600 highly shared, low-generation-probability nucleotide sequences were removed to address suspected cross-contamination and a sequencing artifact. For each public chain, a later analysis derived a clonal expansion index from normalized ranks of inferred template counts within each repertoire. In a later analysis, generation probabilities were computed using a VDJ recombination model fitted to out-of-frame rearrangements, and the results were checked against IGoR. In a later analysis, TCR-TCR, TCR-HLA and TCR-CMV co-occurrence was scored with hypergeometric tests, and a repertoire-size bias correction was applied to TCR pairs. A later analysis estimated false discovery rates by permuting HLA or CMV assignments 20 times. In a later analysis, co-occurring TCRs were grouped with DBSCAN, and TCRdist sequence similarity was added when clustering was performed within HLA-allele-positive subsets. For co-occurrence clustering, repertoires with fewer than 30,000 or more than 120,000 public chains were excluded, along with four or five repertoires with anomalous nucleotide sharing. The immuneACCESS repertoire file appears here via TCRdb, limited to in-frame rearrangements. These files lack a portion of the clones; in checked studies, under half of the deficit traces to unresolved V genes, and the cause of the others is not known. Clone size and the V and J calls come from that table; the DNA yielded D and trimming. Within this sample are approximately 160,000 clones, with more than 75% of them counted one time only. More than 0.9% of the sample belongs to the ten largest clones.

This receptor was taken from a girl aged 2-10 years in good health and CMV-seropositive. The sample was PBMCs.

At the DNA level, the sequence is TGTGCCAGCAGTCCCCTGCTACGGGAAGCCTACGAGCAGTACTTC. It translates to CASSPLLREAYEQYF. In this chain, TRBV7-9 is recombined with TRBJ2-7; a weak D assignment points to TRBD2 (5 bases agree). Reading the germline V gene (reference sequence) gives CDR1 SEHNR and CDR2 FQNEAQ. The V end loses 6 bases and the J end loses 2 bases, and a stretch of 17 bases separates them. From cysteine to phenylalanine, the CDR3 is 15 amino acids long. The kept DNA is CDR3 alone, 45 bases in frame from the first base.